This TCR beta chain was retrieved from a study of blood T cell repertoires in COVID-19. This clone appeared a few times. In the authors' methods: It was from reference gene primer amplification that nucleated cell counts were estimated. The repertoire was sequenced with immunoSEQ multiplex PCR; TCRdb's copy has only in-frame clones and lacks some. That table supplies the V and J calls and clone size; D and trimming were determined from the DNA. This table holds about 120,000 clones, about 74% found once. The sequence came from a human donor in a cohort sampled during active COVID-19. Sequencing was carried out using peripheral blood.

DNA of the CDR3: TGTGCCAGCAGTAAGGACAGGGCGGGCAATCAGCCCCAGCATTTT. As protein: CASSKDRAGNQPQHF. The chain links TRBV27 to TRBJ1-5; TRBD1 matches at 8 bases. V gave up 5 bases and J gave up 2 bases; unmatched junction bases: 5. The CDR3 totals 15 residues. The germline V gene has CDR1 MNHEY and CDR2 SMNVEV (reference sequence).